These 15 T cell receptor beta chains originate from one sample sequenced in a study of memory CD4+ T cells and cytomegalovirus serostatus (dated by TCRdb to about 2019). Libraries were prepared through the immunoSEQ multiplex PCR assay. Held by TCRdb, this immuneACCESS table contains in-frame sequences only and omits some clones. Under half of the omission traces to an unresolved V gene where checked; the cause of the rest is unknown. Here the sample has roughly 28,000 clones; 60% to 85% occur a single time. The ten most abundant clones make up roughly 0.98% of the sample. Single viable CD3+CD4+CD8-CD45RO+ cells were sorted as memory CD4+ T cells on a FACSAria II. Material: memory CD4+ T cells from blood. Receptors were obtained from an adult in good health and CMV-seronegative.

This clone appeared a few times. J is TRBJ1-1 and V is TRBV2; 7 bases map to TRBD1. The junction had 1 base not matched to a gene; V was cut back by 5 bases and J by 7 bases. From germline, CDR1 is SNHLY and CDR2 FYNNEI. This CDR3 spans 11 amino acids. The CDR3 here is CASSWDSEAFF. CDR3 nucleotides: TGTGCCAGCAGTTGGGACAGTGAAGCTTTCTTT.

J is TRBJ1-3 and V is TRBV5-1, with 9 bases lining up with TRBD1. Germline V CDR1 and CDR2: SGHRS, YFSETQ. J was trimmed by 0 bases and V by 4 bases; bases with no gene match: 5. There are 16 residues in the CDR3. This chain's CDR3 is CASSLGQGHSGNTIYF. DNA for the CDR3: TGCGCCAGCAGCCTCGGACAGGGGCACTCTGGAAACACCATATATTTT.

The chain uses TRBV5-4 and TRBJ2-7, with TRBD1 as a possible D gene (6 bases). This CDR3 region has 14 residues. V shed 3 bases and J shed 4 bases, with 14 bases lying between them. Germline V gene lookup returns CDR1 SGHNT and CDR2 YYREEE (reference sequence). CDR3: CASSSGQRSYEQYF. CDR3 coding DNA: TGTGCCAGCAGCTCGGGACAACGCTCTTACGAGCAGTACTTC.

The rearrangement joins TRBV6-4 to TRBJ2-3; TRBD1 might be the D (5 bases). V lost 0 bases, J lost 5 bases, and 12 bases lay in between. CDR1 is MRHNA, CDR2 SNTAGT, per germline. The CDR3 covers 15 residues. The CDR3 DNA sequence: TGTGCCAGCAGTGACTCGCCAGGGCGCGGAGATACGCAGTATTTT. Its translation is CASSDSPGRGDTQYF.

The chain joins TRBV19 to TRBJ2-7; 9 nucleotides line up with TRBD1. Losses at the gene ends were 0 bases for V and 3 bases for J; bases not matched to a gene: 9. The germline CDR1 and CDR2 sequences are LNHDA and SQIVND (reference sequence). The CDR3 has 17 residues. In DNA, the CDR3 is TGTGCCAGTAGTATAGATCCACCGGGACAGGGCTTCTACGAGCAGTACTTC. This gives the protein CASSIDPPGQGFYEQYF.

The table lists this clone with a few counts. This chain links TRBV2 with TRBJ1-6; no clear D. The V gene lost 1 base and the J gene lost 7 bases, with 11 bases spanning the gap. Germline CDR1 and CDR2: SNHLY and FYNNEI. This CDR3 is 15 amino acids long. The chain's CDR3 is CASSEGERLNSPLHF. In nucleotides, the CDR3 is TGTGCCAGCAGTGAAGGAGAGCGCTTGAATTCACCCCTCCACTTT.

Only one count was recorded for this clone. The chain combines TRBV6-6 with TRBJ2-7; 8 bases line up with TRBD2. J lost 6 bases, V lost 2 bases, and 9 bases had no gene match. CDR1 is MNHNY, CDR2 SVGAGI, per germline (reference sequence). The CDR3 is made up of 15 amino acids. DNA for the CDR3: TGTGCCAGCAGTTACGGCAGCGGGAGCCCCCTCGAGCAGTACTTC. Its protein is CASSYGSGSPLEQYF.

In the case of this clone: Other DNA sequences of this sample code for an identical CDR3. The chain employs TRBV5-4 and TRBJ1-1, with D maybe TRBD1 (6 bases). V lost 4 bases and J lost 1, with 11 bases in between. Germline V gene lookup returns CDR1 SGHNT and CDR2 YYREEE (reference sequence). The CDR3 covers 14 residues. The CDR3 DNA reads as TGTGCCAGCAGCACATCGGACAGGAACACTGAAGCTTTCTTT. Residues: CASSTSDRNTEAFF.

The count of this clone is one. This chain joins TRBV6-6 and TRBJ1-2; D unresolved. This CDR3 spans 12 amino acids. Trimming stripped 8 bases from V and 0 bases from J, with 7 bases between. Germline CDR1 reads MNHNY; CDR2 reads SVGAGI (reference sequence). The DNA for the CDR3 is TGTGCCAGCTCTAAAGCTAACTATGGCTACACCTTC. It encodes CASSKANYGYTF.

The table lists this clone with a count of one. The chain combines TRBV9 with TRBJ2-2, with 8 nucleotides matching TRBD1. Per the germline V gene, CDR1 is SGDLS and CDR2 is YYNGEE. This CDR3 has 18 amino acids. J gave up 0 bases and V 3 bases, and 10 bases lay outside the gene matches. As DNA, the CDR3 is TGTGCCAGCAGCGCCGAACCGACAGGGGTTACGAACACCGGGGAGCTGTTTTTT. As protein: CASSAEPTGVTNTGELFF.

The J gene is TRBJ2-3, the V gene TRBV9, with 8 bases aligning to TRBD2. The V segment lost 4 bases and the J segment 3 bases; nucleotides outside the gene matches: 10. Germline V gene lookup returns CDR1 SGDLS and CDR2 YYNGEE. The CDR3 runs 16 residues. The CDR3 loop is CASSSPSGGGTDTQYF. For the CDR3, the DNA is TGTGCCAGCAGCTCCCCAAGCGGCGGGGGGACAGATACGCAGTATTTT.

This rearrangement joins TRBV6-1 to TRBJ1-6; possibly TRBD1 for D (5 bases). V lost 2 bases to trimming and J lost 10 bases, with 12 bases between them. The CDR3 contains 14 residues. Germline V gene data show CDR1 as MNHNS and CDR2 as SASEGT. Written as DNA, the CDR3 is TGTGCCAGCAGTGAAAATCAGGGAAGGTCACCCCTCCACTTT. It translates to CASSENQGRSPLHF.

The rearrangement joins TRBV9 to TRBJ1-1, with D unclear. The CDR3 runs 16 residues. V shed 3 bases and J shed 1 base, with 16 bases lying between them. Per the germline V gene, CDR1 is SGDLS and CDR2 is YYNGEE. DNA for the CDR3: TGTGCCAGCAGCGCAAGAAGCACAGAAACGAACACTGAAGCTTTCTTT. Translating gives CASSARSTETNTEAFF.

The CDR3 sequence is CASNVGSSGGTGELFF. The CDR3 nucleotides read TGTGCCAGCAACGTGGGGTCCAGCGGGGGGACCGGGGAGCTGTTTTTT. The rearrangement uses TRBV9 and TRBJ2-2; 9 nucleotides align to TRBD2. Looked up from germline, CDR1 is SGDLS and CDR2 is YYNGEE. After removal of 6 bases from V and 5 bases from J, the junction contained 11 bases not matched to a gene. This CDR3 spans 16 amino acids. Using reference TRBV9 and TRBJ2-2 for the parts outside the CDR3, the full variable domain is DSGVTQTPKHLITATGQRVTLRCSPRSGDLSVYWYQQSLDQGLQFLIQYYNGEERAKGNILERFSAQQFPDLHSELNLSSLELGDSALYFCASNVGSSGGTGELFFGEGSRLTVL.

The chain has TRBV5-1 and TRBJ2-7; the D gene is possibly TRBD1 (5 bases). The CDR3 has 16 amino acids. In germline, CDR1 is SGHRS, CDR2 YFSETQ. Trimming cost V 3 bases and J 2 bases, with 18 bases left between them. In nucleotides, the CDR3 is TGCGCCAGCAGCTACTCCCCAGGGATTCAGACCTACGAGCAGTACTTC. Its translation is CASSYSPGIQTYEQYF.